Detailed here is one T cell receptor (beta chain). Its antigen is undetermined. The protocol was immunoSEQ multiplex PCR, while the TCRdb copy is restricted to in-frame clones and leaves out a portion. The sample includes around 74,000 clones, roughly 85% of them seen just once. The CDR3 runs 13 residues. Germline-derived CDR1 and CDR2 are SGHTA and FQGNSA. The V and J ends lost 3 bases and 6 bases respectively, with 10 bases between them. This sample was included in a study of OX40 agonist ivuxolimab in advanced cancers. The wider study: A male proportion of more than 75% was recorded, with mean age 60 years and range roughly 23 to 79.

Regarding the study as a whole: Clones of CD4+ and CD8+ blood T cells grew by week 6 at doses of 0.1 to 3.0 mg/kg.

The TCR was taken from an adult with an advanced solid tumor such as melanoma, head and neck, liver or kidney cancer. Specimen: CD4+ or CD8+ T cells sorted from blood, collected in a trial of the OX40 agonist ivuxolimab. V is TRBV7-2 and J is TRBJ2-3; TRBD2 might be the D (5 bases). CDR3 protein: CASSFRRWDTQYF. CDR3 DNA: TGTGCCAGCAGCTTTCGGAGGTGGGATACGCAGTATTTT.